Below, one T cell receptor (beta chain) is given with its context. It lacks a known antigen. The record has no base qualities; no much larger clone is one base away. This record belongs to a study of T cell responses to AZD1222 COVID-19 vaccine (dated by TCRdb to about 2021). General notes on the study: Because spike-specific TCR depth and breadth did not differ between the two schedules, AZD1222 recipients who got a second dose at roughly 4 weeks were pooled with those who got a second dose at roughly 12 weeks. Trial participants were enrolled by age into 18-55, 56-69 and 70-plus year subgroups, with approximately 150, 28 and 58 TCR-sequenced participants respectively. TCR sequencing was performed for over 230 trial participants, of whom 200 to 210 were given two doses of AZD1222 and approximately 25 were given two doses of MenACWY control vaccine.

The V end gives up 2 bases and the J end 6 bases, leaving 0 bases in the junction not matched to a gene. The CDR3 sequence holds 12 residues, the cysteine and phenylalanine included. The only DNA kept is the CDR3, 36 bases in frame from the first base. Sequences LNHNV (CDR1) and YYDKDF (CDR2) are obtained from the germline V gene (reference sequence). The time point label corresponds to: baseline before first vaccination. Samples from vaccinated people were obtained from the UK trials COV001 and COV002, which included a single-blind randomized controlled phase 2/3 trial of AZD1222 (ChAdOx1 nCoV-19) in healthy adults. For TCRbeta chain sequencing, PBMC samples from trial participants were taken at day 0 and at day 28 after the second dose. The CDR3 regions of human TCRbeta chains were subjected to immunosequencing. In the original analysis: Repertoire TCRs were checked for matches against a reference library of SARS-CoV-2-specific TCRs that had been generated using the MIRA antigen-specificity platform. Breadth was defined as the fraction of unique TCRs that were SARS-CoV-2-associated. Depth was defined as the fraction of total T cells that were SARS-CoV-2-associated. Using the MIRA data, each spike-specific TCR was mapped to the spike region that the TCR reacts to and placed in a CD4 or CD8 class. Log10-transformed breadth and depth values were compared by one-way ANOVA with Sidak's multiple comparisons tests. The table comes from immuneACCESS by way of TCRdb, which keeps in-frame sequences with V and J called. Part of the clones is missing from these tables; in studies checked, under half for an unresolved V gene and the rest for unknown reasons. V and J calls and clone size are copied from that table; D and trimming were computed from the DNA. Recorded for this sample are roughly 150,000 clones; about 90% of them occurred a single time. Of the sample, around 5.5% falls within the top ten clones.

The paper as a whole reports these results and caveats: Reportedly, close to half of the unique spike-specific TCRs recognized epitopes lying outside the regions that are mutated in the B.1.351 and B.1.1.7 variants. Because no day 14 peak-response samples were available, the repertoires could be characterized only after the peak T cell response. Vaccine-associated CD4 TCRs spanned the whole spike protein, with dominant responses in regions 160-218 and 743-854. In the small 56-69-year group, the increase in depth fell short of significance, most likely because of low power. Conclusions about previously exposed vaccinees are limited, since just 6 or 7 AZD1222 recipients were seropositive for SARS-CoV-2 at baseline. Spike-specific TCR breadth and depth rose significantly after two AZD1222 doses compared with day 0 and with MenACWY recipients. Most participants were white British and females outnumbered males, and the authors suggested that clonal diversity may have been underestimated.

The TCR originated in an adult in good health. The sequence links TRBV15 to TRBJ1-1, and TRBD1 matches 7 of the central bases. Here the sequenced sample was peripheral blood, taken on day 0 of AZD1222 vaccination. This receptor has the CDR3 CATSRQGAEAFF. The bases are TGTGCCACCAGCAGACAGGGGGCTGAAGCTTTCTTT.